This T cell receptor (beta chain) was identified during a study of T cells in localized non-small cell lung cancer. Study-level points and caveats: Longer overall survival was associated with a higher density of T cells in the blood. Because sequencing included only one region (of the tumor), heterogeneity remains possible. Uninvolved adjacent lung, not tumor, had the highest T cell clonality.

Assay: immunoSEQ multiplex PCR; the TCRdb copy retains only in-frame clones and omits some. The sample lists 45,000 to 55,000 clones, about 72% occurring once. Comment on this clone: Its antigen remains unknown.

The sequence was obtained from a man between 40 and 70 years old with stage I squamous cell lung carcinoma. This specimen consisted of peripheral blood, obtained before any cancer treatment.

The CDR3 bases are TGTGCCTGGAGGGCACCGGGGGGCATCGATCAGCCCCAGCATTTT. This encodes CAWRAPGGIDQPQHF. The chain is built from TRBV30 and TRBJ1-5; D may be TRBD1 (6 bases). The CDR3 runs 15 residues. The V end lost 3 bases, the J end lost 5 bases, and 17 bases lay between the germline ends. The germline CDR1 and CDR2 sequences are GTSNPN and SVGIG (reference sequence).